These 14 T cell receptor beta chains were all obtained from the same sample, sequenced in a study of regulatory T cells in long-lasting Graves disease. The authors built TCR beta libraries using iRepertoire HTBI primers and Arm-PCR of CDR3 regions. TCRdb processed the multiplex PCR reads anew with MiXCR; each CDR3 protein has one entry. The table lists 350,000 to 400,000 distinct CDR3 sequences, around a sixth of them singletons, with roughly 20% in the top ten. The time point was: newly diagnosed GD, antithyroid drugs for less than 3 months. There was RNA extracted from PBMCs, and the TCR library was made from it. The sample in question was peripheral blood mononuclear cells (PBMCs), obtained at new diagnosis, from a patient treated with antithyroid drugs. The source of these receptors is a female donor with Graves disease.

This clonotype was observed a few times. This chain connects TRBV30 to TRBJ1-1; possible D gene TRBD1, 6 bases. Trimming shortened V by 3 bases and J by 4 bases, and 12 bases separated the two germline ends. Germline V lookup: CDR1 GTSNPN, CDR2 SVGIG (reference sequence). The length of the CDR3 is 13 residues. The CDR3 nucleotides are TGTGCCTGGAGGGACAGAGGCTTCACTGAAGCTTTCTTT. Translated, it gives CAWRDRGFTEAFF.

This clonotype appeared a few times. The chain employs TRBV5-6 and TRBJ2-3; possibly TRBD1 or TRBD2 for D (5 bases each). The ends were cut back, 1 base at V and 7 bases at J, with 16 bases in the middle. The CDR3 runs to 15 residues. Germline lookup yields CDR1 SGHDT and CDR2 YYEEEE. The CDR3 is CASSLLKGTRNTQYF. As DNA, the CDR3 is TGTGCCAGCAGCTTGCTAAAGGGGACCAGAAATACGCAGTATTTT.

V usage is TRBV3-1 and J usage is TRBJ2-7; TRBD1 matches 7 bases. Germline loops: CDR1 LGHDT, CDR2 YNNKEL (reference sequence). CDR3 length: 16 residues. V trimming: 0 bases; J trimming: 2 bases; junction bases outside the gene matches: 7. The CDR3, as DNA: TGTGCCAGCAGCCAAGAGCGACAGGGACCACCCTACGAGCAGTACTTC. This encodes CASSQERQGPPYEQYF.

The rearrangement joins TRBV24-1 to TRBJ1-2; unclear D gene. The CDR3 covers 13 residues. V was cut by 5 bases and J by 5 bases, with 11 bases left in between. Germline CDR1 and CDR2: KGHDR and SFDVKD. In nucleotides, the CDR3 is TGTGCCACCAGTGCCCGGACGGCTTATGGCTACACCTTC. This gives the protein CATSARTAYGYTF.

This clonotype was detected many times. This chain uses TRBV30 with TRBJ1-4; no reliable D call. Trimming stripped 2 bases from V and 8 bases from J, with 12 bases between. The CDR3 is made up of 13 amino acids. Germline lookup yields CDR1 GTSNPN and CDR2 SVGIG (reference sequence). CDR3 loop: CAWSPPGYEKLFF. CDR3 nucleotides: TGTGCCTGGAGTCCCCCCGGTTACGAAAAACTGTTTTTT.

This clonotype was picked up a small number of times. V and J are TRBV20-1 and TRBJ1-6; D is unresolved. The V and J ends lost 4 bases and 6 bases respectively, with 7 bases between them. This CDR3 region has 12 residues. Germline CDR1 reads DFQATT; CDR2 reads SNEGSKA (reference sequence). CDR3 residues: CSATDPNSPLHF. The CDR3 DNA is TGCAGTGCTACCGACCCTAATTCACCCCTCCACTTT.

This clonotype turned up a few times. This chain joins TRBV30 and TRBJ2-7, with 7 bases lining up with TRBD2. Germline V gene sequence: CDR1 GTSNPN, CDR2 SVGIG (reference sequence). The CDR3 totals 11 residues. The CDR3 DNA reads TGTTTGGCAGCGGGACCGGGGGAGCAGTACTTC. Translating gives CLAAGPGEQYF. Looking up the rest from reference TRBV30 and TRBJ2-7 gives the full variable domain: SQTIHQWPATLVQPVGSPLSLECTVEGTSNPNLYWYRQAAGRGLQLLFYSVGIGQISSEVPQNLSASRPQDRQFILSSKKLLLSDSGFYLCLAAGPGEQYFGPGTRLTVT.

V gene TRBV4-2 combines with J gene TRBJ2-3, with TRBD2 identical over 9 bases. CDR3 length equals 16 residues. V lost 0 bases, J lost 4 bases, and 5 bases stayed unmatched. The V gene's germline CDR1 is LGHNA and CDR2 YNFKEQ. The CDR3 protein is CASSQDGSGSADTQYF. The CDR3, as DNA: TGTGCCAGCAGCCAAGATGGTAGCGGGAGCGCAGATACGCAGTATTTT.

In its sample, this clonotype was seen many times. The chain recombines TRBV12-3 or TRBV12-4 with TRBJ1-2; 8 bases align to TRBD1. CDR3 size: 13 residues. V was pared by 6 bases and J by 7 bases, with 7 bases of the junction left unmatched. The CDR3 DNA follows: TGTGCCAGCAGGTTTGGACAGGGAGGTGGCTACACCTTC. It encodes CASRFGQGGGYTF.

This clonotype was picked up many times. This sequence joins TRBV27 and TRBJ2-7; D unclear. Germline V lookup: CDR1 MNHEY, CDR2 SMNVEV (reference sequence). CDR3 length equals 13 residues. Trimming pared 6 bases from V and 0 bases from J, leaving 9 bases between. The CDR3 loop reads CASRESYSYEQYF. CDR3 bases: TGTGCCAGCAGGGAAAGCTACTCCTACGAGCAGTACTTC.

The table lists this clonotype with many counts. The chain uses TRBV12-3 or TRBV12-4 and TRBJ2-7; 7 bases are a match to TRBD2. The CDR3 has 14 amino acids. V dropped 2 bases and J dropped 7; count of bases not matched to a gene: 8. The CDR3: CASSLPGLPSEQYF. In nucleotides, the CDR3 is TGTGCCAGCAGTTTACCGGGACTACCAAGTGAGCAGTACTTC.

The J gene is TRBJ2-3, the V gene TRBV18; 8 bases fit TRBD2. Unmatched junction bases numbered 9, after V lost 6 bases and J lost 4 bases. Germline CDR1 and CDR2: KGHSH and LQKENI. The CDR3 consists of 15 residues. The CDR3 DNA is TGTGCCAGCTCGTACTTTGCCGGGAGGGCAGATACGCAGTATTTT. Its translation: CASSYFAGRADTQYF.

This clonotype was detected many times. This chain connects TRBV12-3 or TRBV12-4 to TRBJ1-5; a possible D gene is TRBD1 (5 bases). This CDR3 is built from 15 residues. Trimming took off 7 bases at V and 3 bases at J, with 16 bases between the two ends. CDR3 in DNA: TGTGCCAGCAAGATGCAGGGTGGGTCCAATCAGCCCCAGCATTTT. It specifies CASKMQGGSNQPQHF.

The chain combines TRBV20-1 with TRBJ1-1; TRBD1 aligns across 7 bases. Germline loops: CDR1 DFQATT, CDR2 SNEGSKA (reference sequence). The CDR3 spans 15 residues. Germline trimming cut 5 bases from V and 3 bases from J; bases unmatched to any gene: 12. The CDR3 DNA is TGCAGTGCTCAAATCCCGGGACAGATTTACACTGAAGCTTTCTTT. It codes for CSAQIPGQIYTEAFF.